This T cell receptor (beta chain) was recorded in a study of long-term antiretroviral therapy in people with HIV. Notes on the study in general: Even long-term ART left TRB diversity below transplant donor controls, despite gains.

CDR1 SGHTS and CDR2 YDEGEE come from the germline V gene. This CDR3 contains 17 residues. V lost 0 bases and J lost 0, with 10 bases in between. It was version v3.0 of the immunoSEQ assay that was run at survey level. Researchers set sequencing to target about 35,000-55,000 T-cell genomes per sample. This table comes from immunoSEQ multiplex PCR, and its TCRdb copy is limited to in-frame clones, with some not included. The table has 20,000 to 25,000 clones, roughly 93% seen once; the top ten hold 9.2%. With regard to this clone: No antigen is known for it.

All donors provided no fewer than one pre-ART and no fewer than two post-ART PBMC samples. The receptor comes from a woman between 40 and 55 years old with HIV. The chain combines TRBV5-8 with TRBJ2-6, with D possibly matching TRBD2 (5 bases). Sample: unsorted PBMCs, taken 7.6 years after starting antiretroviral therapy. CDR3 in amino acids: CASSLVTTNSGANVLTF. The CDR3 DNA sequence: TGTGCCAGCAGCTTGGTGACTACCAACTCTGGGGCCAACGTCCTGACTTTC. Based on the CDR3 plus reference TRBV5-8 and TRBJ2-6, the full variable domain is EAGVTQSPTHLIKTRGQQATLRCSPISGHTSVYWYQQALGLGLQFLLWYDEGEERNRGNFPPRFSGRQFPNYSSELNVNALELEDSALYLCASSLVTTNSGANVLTFGAGSRLTVL.